These 4 T cell receptor beta chains share one sample of origin, sequenced in a study of shared clonotypes between healthy human individuals. Assay: immunoSEQ multiplex PCR; the TCRdb copy retains only in-frame clones and omits some. The data show approximately 1,500,000 clones, nearly 99% seen once. The sample comprised naive CD4+ T cells sorted from blood. Subset of the sample: CD45RA+ positively selected. All receptors come from a man aged 30 to 39 in good health.

The rearrangement joins TRBV5-1 to TRBJ2-3, with D uncertain. The CDR3 runs 13 residues. Germline lookup yields CDR1 SGHRS and CDR2 YFSETQ. With 9 bases removed from V and 3 bases from J, the gap between germline ends came to 14 bases. CDR3 residues: CATSEVATDTQYF. The CDR3 DNA reads as TGCGCCACCTCCGAGGTAGCAACAGATACGCAGTATTTT.

In regard to this clone: Other DNA sequences of this sample code for an identical CDR3. This sequence joins TRBV7-2 and TRBJ1-5; no clear D gene. V was cut by 2 bases and J by 3 bases, with 2 bases left in between. Germline loops: CDR1 SGHTA, CDR2 FQGNSA. This CDR3 spans 12 amino acids. The CDR3 coding sequence is TGTGCCAGCAGCTTACCCAATCAGCCCCAGCATTTT. It yields the protein CASSLPNQPQHF.

This clone was detected once. A junction boundary mismatches the germline segment, possibly from a read error. The genes are TRBV10-3 and TRBJ1-2, with a weak D call TRBD1 (6 bases). The germline V gene has CDR1 ENHRY and CDR2 SYGVKD. The CDR3 consists of 11 residues. CDR3 sequence: CAISGTGQPLF. The DNA for the CDR3 is TGTGCCATCAGTGGAACTGGACAGCCGCTCTTC.

The genes are TRBV6-4 and TRBJ2-1; TRBD1 is a possible D gene (5 bases). This CDR3 region has 12 residues. Trimming removed 6 bases from V and 9 bases from J, with 12 bases in between. The germline V gene encodes CDR1 MRHNA and CDR2 SNTAGT. CDR3 sequence: CASSYWGTEQFF. The CDR3 nucleotides read TGTGCCAGCAGCTACTGGGGCACTGAGCAGTTCTTC.